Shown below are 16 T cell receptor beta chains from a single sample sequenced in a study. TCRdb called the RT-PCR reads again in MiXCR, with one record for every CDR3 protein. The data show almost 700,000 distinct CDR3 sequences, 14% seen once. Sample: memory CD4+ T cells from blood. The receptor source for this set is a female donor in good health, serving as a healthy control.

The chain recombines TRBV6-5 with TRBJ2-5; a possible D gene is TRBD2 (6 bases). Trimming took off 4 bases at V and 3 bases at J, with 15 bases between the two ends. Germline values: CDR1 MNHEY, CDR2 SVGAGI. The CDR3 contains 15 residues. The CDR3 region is CASSSLAGRKETQYF. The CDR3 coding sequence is TGTGCCAGCAGTTCTTTGGCAGGGAGGAAAGAGACCCAGTACTTC.

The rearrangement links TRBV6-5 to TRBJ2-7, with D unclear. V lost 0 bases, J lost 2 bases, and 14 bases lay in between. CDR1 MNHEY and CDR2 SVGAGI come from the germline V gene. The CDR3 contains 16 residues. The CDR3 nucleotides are TGTGCCAGCAGTTACTCTGCACCCGTCGGCACCTACGAGCAGTACTTC. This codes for CASSYSAPVGTYEQYF.

Written as DNA, the CDR3 is TGTGCCAGCAGTTTAATCAGGGCGGGCACTGAAGCTTTCTTT. Residues: CASSLIRAGTEAFF. The gene calls are TRBV28 and TRBJ1-1, with TRBD1 as a possible D gene (5 bases). The CDR3 is 14 residues long. The V end was cut by 2 bases, the J end by 4 bases, with 11 bases between. Germline V gene data show CDR1 as MDHEN and CDR2 as SYDVKM.

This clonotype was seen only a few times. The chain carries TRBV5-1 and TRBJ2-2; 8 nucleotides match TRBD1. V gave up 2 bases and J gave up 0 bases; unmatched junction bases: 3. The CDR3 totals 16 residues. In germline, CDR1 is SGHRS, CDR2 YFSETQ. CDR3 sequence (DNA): TGCGCCAGCAGCTTCCGGACAGGGTCGAACACCGGGGAGCTGTTTTTT. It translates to CASSFRTGSNTGELFF.

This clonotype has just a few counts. CDR3 region: CASSLSLSEQFF. The CDR3 nucleotides are TGTGCCAGCAGCTTAAGTTTAAGTGAGCAGTTCTTC. This chain joins TRBV11-2 and TRBJ2-1; the D is unclear. Germline V gene data show CDR1 as SGHAT and CDR2 as FQNNGV. Trimming removed 2 bases at V and 9 bases at J, with 8 bases between. The CDR3 is made up of 12 amino acids.

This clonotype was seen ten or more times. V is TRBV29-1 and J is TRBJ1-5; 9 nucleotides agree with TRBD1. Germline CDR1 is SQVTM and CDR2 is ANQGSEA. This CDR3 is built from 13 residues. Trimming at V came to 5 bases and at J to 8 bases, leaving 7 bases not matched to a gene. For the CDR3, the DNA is TGCAGCGTTAACAGGGGGCGCGGGGAGCCCCAGCATTTT. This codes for CSVNRGRGEPQHF.

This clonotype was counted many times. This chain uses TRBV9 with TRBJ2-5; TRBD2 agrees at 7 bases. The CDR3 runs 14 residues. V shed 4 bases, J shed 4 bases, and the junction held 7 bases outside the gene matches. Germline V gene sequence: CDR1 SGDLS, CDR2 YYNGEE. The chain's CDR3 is CASSPRGRGETQYF. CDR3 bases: TGTGCCAGCAGCCCCCGAGGGAGGGGAGAGACCCAGTACTTC.

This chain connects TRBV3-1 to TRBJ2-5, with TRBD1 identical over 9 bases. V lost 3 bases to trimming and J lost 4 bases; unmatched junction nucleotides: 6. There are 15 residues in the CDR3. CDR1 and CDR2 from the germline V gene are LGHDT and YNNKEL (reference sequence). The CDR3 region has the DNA TGTGCCAGCAGCCAGGGACAGGGTATAGGAGAGACCCAGTACTTC. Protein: CASSQGQGIGETQYF.

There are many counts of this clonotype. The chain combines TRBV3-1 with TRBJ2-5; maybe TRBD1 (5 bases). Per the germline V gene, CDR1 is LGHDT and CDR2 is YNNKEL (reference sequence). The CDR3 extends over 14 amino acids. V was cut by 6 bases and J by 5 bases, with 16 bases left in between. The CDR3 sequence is CASSLSGSRETQYF. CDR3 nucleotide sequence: TGTGCCAGCAGTTTATCAGGGTCAAGGGAGACCCAGTACTTC.

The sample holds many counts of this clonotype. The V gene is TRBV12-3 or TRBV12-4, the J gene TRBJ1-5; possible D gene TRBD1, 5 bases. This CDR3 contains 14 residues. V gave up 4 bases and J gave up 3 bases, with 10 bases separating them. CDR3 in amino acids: CASSSRVFNQPQHF. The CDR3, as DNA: TGTGCCAGCAGTTCCAGGGTCTTCAATCAGCCCCAGCATTTT.

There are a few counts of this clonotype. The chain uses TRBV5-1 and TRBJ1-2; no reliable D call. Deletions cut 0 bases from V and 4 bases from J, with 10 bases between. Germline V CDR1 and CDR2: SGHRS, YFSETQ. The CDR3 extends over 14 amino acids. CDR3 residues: CASSLAQTTYGYTF. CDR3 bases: TGCGCCAGCAGCTTGGCCCAGACAACCTATGGCTACACCTTC.

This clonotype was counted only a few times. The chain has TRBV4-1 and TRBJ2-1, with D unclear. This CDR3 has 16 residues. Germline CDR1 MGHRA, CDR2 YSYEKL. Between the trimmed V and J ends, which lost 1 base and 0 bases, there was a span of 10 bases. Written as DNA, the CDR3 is TGCGCCAGCAGCCAAGGGGCAGGAACCTCCTACAATGAGCAGTTCTTC. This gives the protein CASSQGAGTSYNEQFF.

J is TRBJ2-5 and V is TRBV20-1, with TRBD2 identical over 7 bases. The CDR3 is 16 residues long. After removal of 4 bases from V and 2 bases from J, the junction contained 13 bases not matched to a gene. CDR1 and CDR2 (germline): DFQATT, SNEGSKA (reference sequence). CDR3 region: CSANSKSAAGQETQYF. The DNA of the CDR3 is TGCAGTGCTAATTCTAAGAGCGCAGCGGGGCAAGAGACCCAGTACTTC.

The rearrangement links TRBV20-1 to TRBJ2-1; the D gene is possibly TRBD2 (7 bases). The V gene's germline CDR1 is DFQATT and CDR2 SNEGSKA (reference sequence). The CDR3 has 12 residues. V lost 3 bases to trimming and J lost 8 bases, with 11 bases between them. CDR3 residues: CSASRGAYEQFF. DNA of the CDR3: TGCAGTGCTAGCCGGGGGGCTTATGAGCAGTTCTTC.

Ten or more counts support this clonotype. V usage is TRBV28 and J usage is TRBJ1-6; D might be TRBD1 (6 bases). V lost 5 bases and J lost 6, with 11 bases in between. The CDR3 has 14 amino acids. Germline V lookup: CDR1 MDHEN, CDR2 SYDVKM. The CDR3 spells CASSLGQPNSPLHF. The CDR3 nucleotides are TGTGCCAGCAGTCTCGGACAGCCTAATTCACCCCTCCACTTT.

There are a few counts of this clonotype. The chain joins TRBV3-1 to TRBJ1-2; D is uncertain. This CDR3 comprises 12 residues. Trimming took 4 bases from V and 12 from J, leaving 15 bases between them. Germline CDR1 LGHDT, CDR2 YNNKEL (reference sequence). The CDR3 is CASSLGQEANTF. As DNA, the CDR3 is TGTGCCAGCAGCCTTGGGCAAGAAGCGAACACCTTC. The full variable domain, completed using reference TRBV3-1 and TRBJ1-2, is DTAVSQTPKYLVTQMGNDKSIKCEQNLGHDTMYWYKQDSKKFLKIMFSYNNKELIINETVPNRFSPKSPDKAHLNLHINSLELGDSAVYFCASSLGQEANTFGSGTRLTVV.